Shown below are 8 T cell receptor beta chains from a single sample sequenced in a study of liver allograft versus peripheral blood T cells. At the level of the study: Graft-liver T cell receptor repertoires were compared against recipient peripheral blood repertoires.

One entry per CDR3 protein, called by TCRdb with MiXCR from the reads. The sample includes about 12,000 distinct CDR3 sequences, under 30% of them seen just once. The receptor source for this set is a human patient who had a liver transplant. The T cells may partly be graft donor cells.

The V and J genes are TRBV5-4 and TRBJ1-1, with 8 bases matching TRBD1. Germline V lookup: CDR1 SGHNT, CDR2 YYREEE (reference sequence). This CDR3 region has 16 residues. The trim removed 0 bases at V and 4 bases at J, leaving 8 bases unmatched. The CDR3 sequence is CASSLAGQGGSTEAFF. CDR3 DNA sequence: TGTGCCAGCAGCTTGGCCGGACAGGGCGGAAGCACTGAAGCTTTCTTT.

By sample share, this clonotype is medium-sized. The chain has TRBV18 and TRBJ1-1; D possibly corresponds to TRBD1 (6 bases). The ends were cut back, 7 bases at V and 3 bases at J, with 15 bases in the middle. Looked up from germline, CDR1 is KGHSH and CDR2 is LQKENI. CDR3 length equals 14 residues. The CDR3 DNA is TGTGCCAGCTGCGTCGTAGGGGGGTACACTGAAGCTTTCTTT. It is translated as CASCVVGGYTEAFF.

Regarding this clonotype: At one end, the junction sequence differs from germline, possibly due to a read error. The chain is built from TRBV7-9 and TRBJ2-7; 7 nucleotides line up with TRBD1. The CDR3 totals 14 residues. CDR1 is SEHNR and CDR2 is FQNEAQ in the germline V gene (reference sequence). The CDR3 region has the DNA TGTGCCAGCAGCCCACGACAGGGATTCGACGAGCTGTACTTC. Protein sequence: CASSPRQGFDELYF. Filled out from reference TRBV7-9 and TRBJ2-7, the complete variable domain reads DTGVSQNPRHKITKRGQNVTFRCDPISEHNRLYWYRQTLGQGPEFLTYFQNEAQLEKSRLLSDRFSAERPKGSFSTLEIQRTEQGDSAMYLCASSPRQGFDELYFGPGTRLTVT.

The chain couples TRBV3-1 to TRBJ2-3; either TRBD1 or TRBD2 may fit D (6 bases each). The CDR3 contains 19 residues. V was cut by 0 bases and J by 0 bases, with 19 bases left in between. Germline values: CDR1 LGHDT, CDR2 YNNKEL (reference sequence). The chain's CDR3 is CASSQDARWGAGSTDTQYF. The CDR3 DNA sequence: TGTGCCAGCAGCCAAGATGCAAGGTGGGGGGCCGGTAGCACAGATACGCAGTATTTT.

This clonotype was seen repeatedly, ten times or more. The V call is TRBV6-5, the J call TRBJ1-2, with a weak D call TRBD1 (6 bases). The CDR3 has 15 amino acids. Trimming pared 7 bases from V and 2 bases from J, leaving 17 bases between. CDR1 is MNHEY, CDR2 SVGAGI, per germline. The CDR3 loop is CASKGGPIQNYGYTF. CDR3 coding DNA: TGTGCCAGCAAAGGGGGGCCGATTCAAAACTATGGCTACACCTTC.

The genes are TRBV18 and TRBJ1-4; D not certain. Germline CDR1 reads KGHSH; CDR2 reads LQKENI. The length of the CDR3 is 14 residues. V lost 0 bases and J lost 4, with 6 bases in between. CDR3 amino acids: CASSPPLLNEKLFF. The CDR3 nucleotides read TGTGCCAGCTCACCACCGTTACTTAATGAAAAACTGTTTTTT.

Ten or more counts support this clonotype. This chain links TRBV6-1 with TRBJ1-3; D is uncertain. Germline V gene sequence: CDR1 MNHNS, CDR2 SASEGT. The CDR3 is 16 residues long. V was shortened by 7 bases and J by 4 bases, with 20 bases between the two germline ends. The CDR3 DNA is TGTGCCAGCAAACCCCCGGGGAACAAGAACGGAAACACCATATATTTT. It specifies CASKPPGNKNGNTIYF.

This clonotype was counted once. V gene TRBV9 combines with J gene TRBJ1-6, with D maybe TRBD1 (6 bases). The CDR3 totals 15 residues. The germline V gene encodes CDR1 SGDLS and CDR2 YYNGEE. V lost 0 bases to trimming and J lost 6 bases, with 10 bases between them. CDR3 amino acids: CASSVAQGSNSPLHF. The CDR3, as DNA: TGTGCCAGCAGCGTAGCTCAGGGGAGTAATTCACCCCTCCACTTT. Based on the CDR3 plus reference TRBV9 and TRBJ1-6, the full variable domain is DSGVTQTPKHLITATGQRVTLRCSPRSGDLSVYWYQQSLDQGLQFLIQYYNGEERAKGNILERFSAQQFPDLHSELNLSSLELGDSALYFCASSVAQGSNSPLHFGNGTRLTVT.